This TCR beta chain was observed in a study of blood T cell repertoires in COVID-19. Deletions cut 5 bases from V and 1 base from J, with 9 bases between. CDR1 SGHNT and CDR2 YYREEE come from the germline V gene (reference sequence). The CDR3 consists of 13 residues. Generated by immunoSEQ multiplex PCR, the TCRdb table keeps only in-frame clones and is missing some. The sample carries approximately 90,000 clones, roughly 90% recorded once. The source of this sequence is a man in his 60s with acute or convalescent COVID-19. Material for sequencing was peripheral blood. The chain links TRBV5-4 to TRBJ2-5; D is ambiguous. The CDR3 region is CASRRQRQETQYF. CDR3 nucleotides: TGTGCCAGCAGAAGGCAGCGCCAAGAGACCCAGTACTTC.